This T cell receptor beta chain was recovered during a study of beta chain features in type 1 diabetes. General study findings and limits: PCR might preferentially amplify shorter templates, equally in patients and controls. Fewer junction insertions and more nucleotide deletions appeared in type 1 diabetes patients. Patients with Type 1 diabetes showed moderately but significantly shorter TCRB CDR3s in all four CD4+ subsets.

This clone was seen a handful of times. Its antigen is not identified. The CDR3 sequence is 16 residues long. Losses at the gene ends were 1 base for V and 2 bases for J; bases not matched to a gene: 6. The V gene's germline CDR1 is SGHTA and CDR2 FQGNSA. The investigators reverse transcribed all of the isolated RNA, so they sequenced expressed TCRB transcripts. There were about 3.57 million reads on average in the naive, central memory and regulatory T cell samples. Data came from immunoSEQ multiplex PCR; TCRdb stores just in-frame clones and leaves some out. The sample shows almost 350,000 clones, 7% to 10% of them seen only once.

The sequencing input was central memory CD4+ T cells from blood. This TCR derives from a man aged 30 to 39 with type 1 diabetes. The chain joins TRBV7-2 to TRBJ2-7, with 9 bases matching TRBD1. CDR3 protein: CASSLVGTGYTYEQYF. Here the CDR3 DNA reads TGTGCCAGCAGCTTAGTAGGGACAGGGTACACCTACGAGCAGTACTTC.